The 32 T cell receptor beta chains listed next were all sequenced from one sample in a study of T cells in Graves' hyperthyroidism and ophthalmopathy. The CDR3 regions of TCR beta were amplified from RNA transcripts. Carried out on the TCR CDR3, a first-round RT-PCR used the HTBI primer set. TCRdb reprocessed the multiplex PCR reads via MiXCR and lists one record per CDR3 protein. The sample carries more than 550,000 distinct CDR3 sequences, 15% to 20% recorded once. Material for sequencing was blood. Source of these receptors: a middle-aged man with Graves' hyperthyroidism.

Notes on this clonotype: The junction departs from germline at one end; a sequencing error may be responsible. The chain's CDR3 is CASSLSDLQHRYDWNTGAFF. Written as DNA, the CDR3 is TGTGCCAGCAGTTTATCGGATCTTCAGCACAGGTACGACTGGAACACTGGAGCTTTCTTT. The genes are TRBV28 and TRBJ1-1; weak D call: TRBD1 (5 bases). This CDR3 contains 20 residues. Germline CDR1 MDHEN, CDR2 SYDVKM.

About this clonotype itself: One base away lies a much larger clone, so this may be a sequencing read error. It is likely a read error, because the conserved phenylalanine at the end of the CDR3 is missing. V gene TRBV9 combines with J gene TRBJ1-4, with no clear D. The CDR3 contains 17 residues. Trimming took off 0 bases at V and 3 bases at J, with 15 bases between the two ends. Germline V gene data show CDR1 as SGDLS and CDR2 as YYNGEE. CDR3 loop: CASSVGLLSASNEKLFC. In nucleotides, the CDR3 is TGTGCCAGCAGCGTAGGACTTCTGTCAGCCTCTAATGAAAAACTGTTTTGT.

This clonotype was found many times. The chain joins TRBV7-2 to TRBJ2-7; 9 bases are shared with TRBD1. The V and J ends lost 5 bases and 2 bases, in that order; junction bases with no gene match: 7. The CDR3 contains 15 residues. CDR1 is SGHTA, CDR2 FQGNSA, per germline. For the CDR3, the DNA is TGTGCCAGCAGCGCGACCGGGACAGGGCCCTACGAGCAGTACTTC. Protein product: CASSATGTGPYEQYF.

CDR3 bases: TGTGCCAGCAGCCCTACAGGGGCCTGGAGGGACACTGAAGCTTTCTTT. It codes for CASSPTGAWRDTEAFF. This chain joins TRBV5-6 and TRBJ1-1; 7 bases fit TRBD1. The CDR3 runs 16 residues. V was clipped by 4 bases and J by 3 bases; unmatched bases: 12. CDR1 is SGHDT, CDR2 YYEEEE, per germline.

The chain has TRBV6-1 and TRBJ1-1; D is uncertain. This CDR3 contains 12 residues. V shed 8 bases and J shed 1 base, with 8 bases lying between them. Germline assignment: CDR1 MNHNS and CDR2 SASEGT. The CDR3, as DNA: TGTGCCAGCGGGCCTACGAACACTGAAGCTTTCTTT. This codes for CASGPTNTEAFF.

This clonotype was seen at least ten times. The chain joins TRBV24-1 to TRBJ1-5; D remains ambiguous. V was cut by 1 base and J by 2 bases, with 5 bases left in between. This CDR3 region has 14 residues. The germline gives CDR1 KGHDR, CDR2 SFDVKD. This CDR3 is CATSDFNGNQPQHF. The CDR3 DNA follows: TGTGCCACCAGTGATTTCAATGGCAATCAGCCCCAGCATTTT.

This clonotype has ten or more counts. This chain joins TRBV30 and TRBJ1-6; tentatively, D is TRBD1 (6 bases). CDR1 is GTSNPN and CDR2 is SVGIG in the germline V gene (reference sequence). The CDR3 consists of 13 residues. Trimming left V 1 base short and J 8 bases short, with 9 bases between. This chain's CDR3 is CAWSAQGYSPLHF. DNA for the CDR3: TGTGCCTGGAGTGCACAGGGTTATTCACCCCTCCACTTT.

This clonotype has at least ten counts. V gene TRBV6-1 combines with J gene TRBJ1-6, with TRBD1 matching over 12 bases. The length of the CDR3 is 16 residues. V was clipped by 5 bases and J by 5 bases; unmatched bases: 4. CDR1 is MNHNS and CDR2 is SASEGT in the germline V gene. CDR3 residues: CASSYGTGGNNSPLHF. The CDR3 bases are TGTGCCAGCAGTTATGGGACAGGGGGCAATAATTCACCCCTCCACTTT.

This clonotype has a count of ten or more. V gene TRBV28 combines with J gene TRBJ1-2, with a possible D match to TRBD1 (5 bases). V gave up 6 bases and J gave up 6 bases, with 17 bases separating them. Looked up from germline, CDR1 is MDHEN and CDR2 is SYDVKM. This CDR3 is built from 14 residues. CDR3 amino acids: CASRIPQGTHGYTF. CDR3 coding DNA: TGTGCCAGCAGAATACCCCAGGGTACCCATGGCTACACCTTC.

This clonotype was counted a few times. The CDR3 region is CASSLSQDSYNEQFF. The CDR3 DNA reads as TGTGCCAGCAGCTTATCCCAAGACTCGTACAATGAGCAGTTCTTC. The chain couples TRBV7-3 to TRBJ2-1; D ambiguous. This CDR3 has 15 residues. Germline CDR1 is SGHTA and CDR2 is FQGTGA. V lost 2 bases and J 4 bases, leaving 12 bases between the germline ends.

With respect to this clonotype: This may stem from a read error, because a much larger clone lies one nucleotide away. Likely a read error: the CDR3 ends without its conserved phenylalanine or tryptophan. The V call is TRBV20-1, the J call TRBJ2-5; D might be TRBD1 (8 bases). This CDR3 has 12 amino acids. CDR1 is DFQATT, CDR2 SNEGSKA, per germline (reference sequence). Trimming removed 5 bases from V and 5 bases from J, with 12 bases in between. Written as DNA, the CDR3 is TGCAGTGCTGACAGGGGAGGGGAGACCCAGTACCTC. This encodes CSADRGGETQYL.

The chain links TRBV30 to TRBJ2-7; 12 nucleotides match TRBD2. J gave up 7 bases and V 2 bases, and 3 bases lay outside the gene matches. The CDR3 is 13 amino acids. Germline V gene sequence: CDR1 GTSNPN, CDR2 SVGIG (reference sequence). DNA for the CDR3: TGTGCCTGGAGTCTTACTAGCGGGAGGGAGCAGTACTTC. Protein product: CAWSLTSGREQYF.

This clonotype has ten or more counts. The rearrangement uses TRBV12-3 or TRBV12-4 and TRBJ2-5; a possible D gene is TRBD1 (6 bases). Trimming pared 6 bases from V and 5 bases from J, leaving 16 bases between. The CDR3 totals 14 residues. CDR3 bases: TGTGCCAGCAGGGGATTGGGGGCCCAGGAGACCCAGTACTTC. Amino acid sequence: CASRGLGAQETQYF.

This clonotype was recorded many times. The CDR3 region has the DNA TGCGCCAGCAGTGAGACCCGTAGCTCCTATAATTCACCCCTCCACTTT. It encodes CASSETRSSYNSPLHF. The rearrangement links TRBV10-2 to TRBJ1-6; no definite D call. There are 16 residues in the CDR3. V lost 2 bases to trimming and J lost 0 bases, with 8 bases between them. Germline V lookup: CDR1 WSHSY, CDR2 SAAADI.

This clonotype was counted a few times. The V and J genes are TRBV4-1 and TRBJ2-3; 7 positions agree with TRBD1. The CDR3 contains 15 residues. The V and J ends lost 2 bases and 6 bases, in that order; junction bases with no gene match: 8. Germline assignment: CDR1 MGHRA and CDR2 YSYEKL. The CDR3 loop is CASSQMTRGRDTQYF. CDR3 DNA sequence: TGCGCCAGCAGCCAAATGACGAGGGGGCGGGATACGCAGTATTTT.

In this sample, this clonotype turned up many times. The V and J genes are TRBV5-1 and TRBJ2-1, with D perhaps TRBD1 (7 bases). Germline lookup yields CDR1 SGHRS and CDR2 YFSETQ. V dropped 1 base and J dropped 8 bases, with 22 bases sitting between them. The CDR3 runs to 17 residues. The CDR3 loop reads CASSLTRRGQFGDEQFF. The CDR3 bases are TGCGCCAGCAGCTTGACCCGGCGGGGACAGTTTGGGGATGAGCAGTTCTTC.

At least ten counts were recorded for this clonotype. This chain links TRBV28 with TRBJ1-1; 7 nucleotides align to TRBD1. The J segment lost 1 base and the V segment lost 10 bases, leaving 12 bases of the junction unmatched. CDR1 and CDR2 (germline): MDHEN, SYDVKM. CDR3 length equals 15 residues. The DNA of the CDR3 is TGTGCCACCGGGACAGCTACTTCTAGGAACACTGAAGCTTTCTTT. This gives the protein CATGTATSRNTEAFF.

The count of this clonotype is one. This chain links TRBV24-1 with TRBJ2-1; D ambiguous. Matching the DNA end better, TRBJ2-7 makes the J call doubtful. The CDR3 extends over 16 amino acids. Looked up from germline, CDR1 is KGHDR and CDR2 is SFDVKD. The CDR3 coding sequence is TGTGCCACCAGTGATTCTGGGGTAGAGTCCTACAATGAGCAGTACTTC. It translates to CATSDSGVESYNEQYF.

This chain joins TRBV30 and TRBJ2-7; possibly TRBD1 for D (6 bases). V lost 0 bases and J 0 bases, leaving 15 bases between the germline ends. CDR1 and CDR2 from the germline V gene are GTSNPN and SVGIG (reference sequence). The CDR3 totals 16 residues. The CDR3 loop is CAWSVSDRSLSYEQYF. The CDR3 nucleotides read TGTGCCTGGAGTGTAAGTGACAGGTCTCTCTCCTACGAGCAGTACTTC.

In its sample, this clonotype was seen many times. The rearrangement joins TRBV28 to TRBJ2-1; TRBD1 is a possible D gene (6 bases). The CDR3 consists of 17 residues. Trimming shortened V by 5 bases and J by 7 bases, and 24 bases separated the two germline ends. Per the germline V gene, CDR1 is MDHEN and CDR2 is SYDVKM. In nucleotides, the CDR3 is TGTGCCAGCAGTCCATTAAAAGGGGACACGTTTCAGAATGAGCAGTTCTTC. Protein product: CASSPLKGDTFQNEQFF.

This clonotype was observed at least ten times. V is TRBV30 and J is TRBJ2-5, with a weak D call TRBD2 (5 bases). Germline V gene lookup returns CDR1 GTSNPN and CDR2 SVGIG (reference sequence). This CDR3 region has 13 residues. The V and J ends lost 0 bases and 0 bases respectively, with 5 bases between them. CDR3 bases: TGTGCCTGGAGTGTCGGGAACCAAGAGACCCAGTACTTC. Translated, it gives CAWSVGNQETQYF.

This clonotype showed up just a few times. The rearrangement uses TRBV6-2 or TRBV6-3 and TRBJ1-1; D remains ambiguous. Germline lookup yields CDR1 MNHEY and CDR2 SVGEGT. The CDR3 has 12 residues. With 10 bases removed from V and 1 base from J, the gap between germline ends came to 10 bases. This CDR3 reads CAIIFANTEAFF. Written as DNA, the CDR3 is TGTGCCATCATTTTTGCGAACACTGAAGCTTTCTTT.

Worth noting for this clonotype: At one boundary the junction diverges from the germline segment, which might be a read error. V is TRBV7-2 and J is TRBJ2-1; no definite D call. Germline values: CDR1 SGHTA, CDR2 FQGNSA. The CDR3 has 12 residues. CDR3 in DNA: TGTGCCAGCAGTCTCGGCTACAGTGAGCAGTTCTTC. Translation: CASSLGYSEQFF.

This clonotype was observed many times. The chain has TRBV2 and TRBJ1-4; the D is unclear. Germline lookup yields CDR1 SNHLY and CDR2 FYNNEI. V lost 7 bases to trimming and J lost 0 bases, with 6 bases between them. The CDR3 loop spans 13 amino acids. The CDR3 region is CASKGSTNEKLFF. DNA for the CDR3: TGTGCCAGCAAGGGATCAACTAATGAAAAACTGTTTTTT.

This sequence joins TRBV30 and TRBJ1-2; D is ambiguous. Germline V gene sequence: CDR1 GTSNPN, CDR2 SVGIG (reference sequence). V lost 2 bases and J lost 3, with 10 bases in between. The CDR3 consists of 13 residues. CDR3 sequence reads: CAWSLISDYGYTF. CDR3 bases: TGTGCCTGGAGTTTAATCTCGGACTATGGCTACACCTTC.

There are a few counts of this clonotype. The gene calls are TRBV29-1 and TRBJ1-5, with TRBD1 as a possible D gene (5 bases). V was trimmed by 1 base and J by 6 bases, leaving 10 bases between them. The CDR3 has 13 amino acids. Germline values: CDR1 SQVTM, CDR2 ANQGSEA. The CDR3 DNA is TGCAGCGTTGAAGCAGGGCAAGGTCAGCCCCAGCATTTT. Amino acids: CSVEAGQGQPQHF.

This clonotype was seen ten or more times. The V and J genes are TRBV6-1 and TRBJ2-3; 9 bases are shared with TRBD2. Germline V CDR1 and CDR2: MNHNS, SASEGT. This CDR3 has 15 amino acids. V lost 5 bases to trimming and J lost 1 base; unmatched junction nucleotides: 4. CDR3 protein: CASSFSGRGTDTQYF. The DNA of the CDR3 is TGTGCCAGCAGTTTTAGCGGGAGAGGCACAGATACGCAGTATTTT.

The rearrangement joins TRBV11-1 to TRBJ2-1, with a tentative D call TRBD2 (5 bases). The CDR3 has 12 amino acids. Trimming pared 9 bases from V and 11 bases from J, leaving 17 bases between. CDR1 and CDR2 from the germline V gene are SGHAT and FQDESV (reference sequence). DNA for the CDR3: TGTGCCAGTCGCGGGCCCCAGGAGAAGCAGTTCTTC. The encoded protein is CASRGPQEKQFF.

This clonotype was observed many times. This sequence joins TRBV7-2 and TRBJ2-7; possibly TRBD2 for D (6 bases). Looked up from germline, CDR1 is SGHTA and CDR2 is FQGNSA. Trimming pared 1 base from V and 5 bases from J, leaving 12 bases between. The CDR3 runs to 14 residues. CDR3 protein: CASSLVEGVHEQYF. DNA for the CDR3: TGTGCCAGCAGCTTAGTGGAGGGTGTCCACGAGCAGTACTTC. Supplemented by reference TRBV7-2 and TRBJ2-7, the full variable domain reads GAGVSQSPSNKVTEKGKDVELRCDPISGHTALYWYRQSLGQGLEFLIYFQGNSAPDKSGLPSDRFSAERTGGSVSTLTIQRTQQEDSAVYLCASSLVEGVHEQYFGPGTRLTVT.

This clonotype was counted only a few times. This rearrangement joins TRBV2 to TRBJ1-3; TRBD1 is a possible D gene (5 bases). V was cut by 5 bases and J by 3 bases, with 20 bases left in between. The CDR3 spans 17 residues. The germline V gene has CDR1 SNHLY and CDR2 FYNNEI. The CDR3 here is CASSITQGGFIGNTIYF. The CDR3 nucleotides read TGTGCCAGCAGTATCACCCAGGGCGGGTTTATTGGAAACACCATATATTTT.

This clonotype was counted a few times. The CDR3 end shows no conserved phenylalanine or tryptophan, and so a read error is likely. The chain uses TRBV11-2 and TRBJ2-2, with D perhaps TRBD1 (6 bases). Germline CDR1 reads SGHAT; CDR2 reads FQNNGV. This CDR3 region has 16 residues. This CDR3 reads CASSPEDSLNTGELFC. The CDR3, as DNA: TGTGCCAGCAGCCCGGAGGACAGTTTGAACACCGGTGAGCTGTTTTGT.

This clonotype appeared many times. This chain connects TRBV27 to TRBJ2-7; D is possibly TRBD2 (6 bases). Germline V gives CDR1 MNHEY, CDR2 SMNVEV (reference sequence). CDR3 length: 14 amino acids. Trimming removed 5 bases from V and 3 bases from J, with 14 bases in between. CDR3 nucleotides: TGTGCCAGCAGTCCAAGGACTACGAACTACGAGCAGTACTTC. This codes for CASSPRTTNYEQYF.